This TCR beta chain was found in a study of T cells in Graves' hyperthyroidism and ophthalmopathy. In the study overall: Initial diagnosis, before any treatment, was when peripheral blood was collected.

From germline, CDR1 is SGHRS and CDR2 YFSETQ. The CDR3 has 15 residues. Trimming cost V 5 bases and J 5 bases, with 17 bases left between them. No progression to ophthalmopathy during 18 months of follow-up defined stable disease. Uncontrolled infection, other autoimmune disease, pregnancy or lactation led to exclusion. Template material for amplifying TCR beta CDR3 regions consisted of RNA transcripts. TCR CDR3 regions were first amplified by RT-PCR with HTBI primers. TCRdb reprocessed the multiplex PCR reads via MiXCR and lists one record per CDR3 protein. This table has hundreds of thousands of distinct CDR3 sequences, 16% appearing once. This clonotype was counted at least ten times.

This clonotype originated in a woman aged 18-29 years with Graves' hyperthyroidism. J is TRBJ2-1 and V is TRBV5-1, with D uncertain. The sequencing sample was made of blood. The CDR3 is CASRVDPRSDNEQFF. In DNA form, the CDR3 reads TGCGCCAGCAGGGTCGATCCCCGATCCGACAATGAGCAGTTCTTC.